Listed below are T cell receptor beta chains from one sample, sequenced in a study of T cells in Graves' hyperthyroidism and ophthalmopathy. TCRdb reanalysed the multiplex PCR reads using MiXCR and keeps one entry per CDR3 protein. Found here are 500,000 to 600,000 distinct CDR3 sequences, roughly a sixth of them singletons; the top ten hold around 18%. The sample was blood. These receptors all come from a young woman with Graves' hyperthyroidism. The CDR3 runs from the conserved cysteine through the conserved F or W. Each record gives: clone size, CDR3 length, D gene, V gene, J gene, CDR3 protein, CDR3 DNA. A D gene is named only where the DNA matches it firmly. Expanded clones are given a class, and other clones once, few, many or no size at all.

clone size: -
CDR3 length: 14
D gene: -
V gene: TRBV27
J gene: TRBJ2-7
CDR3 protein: CASSSRGGVYEQYF
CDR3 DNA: TGTGCCAGCAGTTCGAGAGGGGGGGTCTACGAGCAGTACTTC

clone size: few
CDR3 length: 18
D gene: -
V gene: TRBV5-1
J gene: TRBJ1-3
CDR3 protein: CASSLAGGGASSGNTIYF
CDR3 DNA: TGCGCCAGCAGCTTGGCCGGCGGGGGCGCGAGTTCTGGAAACACCATATATTTT

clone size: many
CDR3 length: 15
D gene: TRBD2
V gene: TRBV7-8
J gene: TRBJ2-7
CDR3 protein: CASSLVREWAYEQYF
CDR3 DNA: TGTGCCAGCAGCTTAGTGCGGGAGTGGGCCTACGAGCAGTACTTC

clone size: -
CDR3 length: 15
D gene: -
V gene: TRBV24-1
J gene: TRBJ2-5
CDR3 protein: CATSDARSVGGTQYF
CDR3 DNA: TGTGCCACCAGTGATGCGAGGAGCGTAGGTGGGACCCAGTACTTC

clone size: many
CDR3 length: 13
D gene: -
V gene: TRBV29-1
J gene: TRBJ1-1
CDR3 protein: CSVDVRVNTEAFF
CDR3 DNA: TGCAGCGTTGACGTCCGGGTGAACACTGAAGCTTTCTTT

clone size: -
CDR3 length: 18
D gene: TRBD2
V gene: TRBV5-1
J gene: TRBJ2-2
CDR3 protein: CASSASGRAGLNTGELFF
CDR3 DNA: TGCGCCAGCAGCGCCAGCGGGAGGGCCGGATTAAACACCGGGGAGCTGTTTTTT

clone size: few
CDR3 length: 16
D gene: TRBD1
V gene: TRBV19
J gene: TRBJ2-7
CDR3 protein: CATSLGQGEASYEQYF
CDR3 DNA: TGTGCCACCTCTCTGGGACAGGGGGAAGCCTCCTACGAGCAGTACTTC

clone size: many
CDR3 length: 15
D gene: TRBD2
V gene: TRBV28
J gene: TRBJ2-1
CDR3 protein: CASSPPGLADNEQFF
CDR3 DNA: TGTGCCAGCAGTCCACCGGGACTAGCGGACAATGAGCAGTTCTTC

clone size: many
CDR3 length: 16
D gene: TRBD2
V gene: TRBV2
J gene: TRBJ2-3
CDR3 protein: CASTVGLAGGPDTQYF
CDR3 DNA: TGTGCCAGCACCGTTGGACTAGCGGGAGGGCCAGATACGCAGTATTTT

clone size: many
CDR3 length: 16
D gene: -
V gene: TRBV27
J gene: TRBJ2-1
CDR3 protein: CASSFIPSSSYNEQFF
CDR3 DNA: TGTGCCAGCAGTTTTATTCCTTCTAGCTCCTACAATGAGCAGTTCTTC

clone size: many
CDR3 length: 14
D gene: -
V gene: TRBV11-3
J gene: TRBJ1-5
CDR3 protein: CASSFPGLNQPQHF
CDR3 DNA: TGTGCCAGCAGCTTCCCGGGACTCAATCAGCCCCAGCATTTT

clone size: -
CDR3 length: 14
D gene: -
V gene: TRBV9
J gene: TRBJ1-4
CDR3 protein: CASSVGRGSEKLFF
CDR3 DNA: TGTGCCAGCAGCGTCGGCAGGGGTAGTGAAAAACTGTTTTTT

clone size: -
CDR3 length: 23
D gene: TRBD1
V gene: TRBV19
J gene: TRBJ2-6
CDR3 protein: CASSILYGQGTALGSSGANVLTF
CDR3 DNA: TGTGCCAGTAGTATCCTCTACGGACAGGGTACTGCCCTTGGGTCATCTGGGGCCAACGTCCTGACTTTC

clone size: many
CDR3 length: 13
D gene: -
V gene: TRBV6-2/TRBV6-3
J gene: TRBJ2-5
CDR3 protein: CASTETSEGTQYF
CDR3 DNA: TGTGCCAGCACCGAAACGTCCGAGGGGACCCAGTACTTC

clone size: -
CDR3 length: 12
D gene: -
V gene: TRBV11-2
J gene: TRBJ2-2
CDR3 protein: CASSLDLVSLFF
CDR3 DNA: TGTGCCAGCAGCTTAGATTTAGTGAGCCTGTTTTTT

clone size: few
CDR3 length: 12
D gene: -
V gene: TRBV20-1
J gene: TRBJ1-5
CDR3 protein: CSSRVRNQPQHF
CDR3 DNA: TGCAGTTCCCGGGTCCGTAATCAGCCCCAGCATTTT

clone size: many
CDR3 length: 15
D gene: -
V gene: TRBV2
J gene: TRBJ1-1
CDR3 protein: CASRTTGSARTEAFF
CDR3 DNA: TGTGCCAGCAGGACAACAGGCTCCGCGCGAACTGAAGCTTTCTTT

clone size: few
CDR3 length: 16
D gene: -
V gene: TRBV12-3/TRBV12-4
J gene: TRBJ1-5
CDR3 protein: CASSPTGTYSNQPQHF
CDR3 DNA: TGTGCCAGCAGTCCAACCGGGACTTATAGCAATCAGCCCCAGCATTTT

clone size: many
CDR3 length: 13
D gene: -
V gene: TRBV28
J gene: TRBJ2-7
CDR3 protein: CASRPDGDYEQYF
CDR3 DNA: TGTGCCAGCAGACCGGACGGGGACTACGAGCAGTACTTC

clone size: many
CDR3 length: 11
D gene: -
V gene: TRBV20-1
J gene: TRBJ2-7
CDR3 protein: CSARVSGEQYF
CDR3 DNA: TGCAGTGCTCGTGTCAGCGGCGAGCAGTACTTC

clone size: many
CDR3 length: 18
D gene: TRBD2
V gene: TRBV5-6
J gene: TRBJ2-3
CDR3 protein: CASSLGRLAGGYTDTQYF
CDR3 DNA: TGTGCCAGCAGCTTGGGAAGACTAGCGGGAGGCTACACAGATACGCAGTATTTT

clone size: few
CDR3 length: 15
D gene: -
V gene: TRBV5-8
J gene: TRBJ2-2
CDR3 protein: CASSSDVTSTGELFF
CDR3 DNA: TGTGCCAGCAGCTCCGACGTCACGTCTACCGGGGAGCTGTTTTTT

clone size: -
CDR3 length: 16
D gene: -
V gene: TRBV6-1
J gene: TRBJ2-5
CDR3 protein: CASSPVFWEYQETQYF
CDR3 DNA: TGTGCCAGCAGCCCTGTGTTTTGGGAGTACCAAGAGACCCAGTACTTC

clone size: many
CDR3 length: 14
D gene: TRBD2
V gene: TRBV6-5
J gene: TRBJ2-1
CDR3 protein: CASSLGTTDNEQFF
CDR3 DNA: TGTGCCAGCAGTTTGGGGACTACCGACAATGAGCAGTTCTTC

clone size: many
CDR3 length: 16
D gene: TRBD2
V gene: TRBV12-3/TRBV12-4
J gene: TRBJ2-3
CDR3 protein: CASSSHSGVRTDTQYF
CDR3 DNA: TGTGCCAGCAGTTCTCATAGCGGGGTTCGCACAGATACGCAGTATTTT

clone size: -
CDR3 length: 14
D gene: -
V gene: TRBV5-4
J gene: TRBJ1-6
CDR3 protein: CASSLKENGSPLHF
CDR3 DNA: TGTGCCAGCAGCTTGAAGGAAAATGGTTCACCCCTCCACTTT

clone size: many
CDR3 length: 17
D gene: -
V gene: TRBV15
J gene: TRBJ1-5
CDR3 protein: CATSRALGTGRNQPQHF
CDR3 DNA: TGTGCCACCAGCAGAGCGCTGGGGACGGGGAGGAATCAGCCCCAGCATTTT

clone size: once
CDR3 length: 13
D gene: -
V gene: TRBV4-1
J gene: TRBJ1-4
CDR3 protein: CASSLGRWEKLFF
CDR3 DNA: TGCGCCAGCAGCTTGGGCAGATGGGAAAAACTGTTTTTT

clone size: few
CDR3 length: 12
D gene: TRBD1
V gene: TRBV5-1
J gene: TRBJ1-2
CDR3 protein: CASGQGGYGYTF
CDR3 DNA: TGCGCCAGCGGACAGGGAGGCTATGGCTACACCTTC

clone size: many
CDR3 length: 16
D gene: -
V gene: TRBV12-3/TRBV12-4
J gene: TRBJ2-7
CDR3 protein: CASSSRSRGGLWEQYF
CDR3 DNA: TGTGCCAGCAGTTCCAGGTCGAGGGGGGGCCTGTGGGAGCAGTACTTC

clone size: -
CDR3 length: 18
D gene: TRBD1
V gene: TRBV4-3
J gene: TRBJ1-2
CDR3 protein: CASSQDSPLDRVNYGYTF
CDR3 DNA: TGCGCCAGCAGCCAAGATTCCCCACTGGACAGGGTAAACTATGGCTACACCTTC

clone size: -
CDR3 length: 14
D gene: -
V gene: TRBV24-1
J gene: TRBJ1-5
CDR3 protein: CATKSGTGNQPQHF
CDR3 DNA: TGTGCCACCAAATCCGGGACTGGCAATCAGCCCCAGCATTTT

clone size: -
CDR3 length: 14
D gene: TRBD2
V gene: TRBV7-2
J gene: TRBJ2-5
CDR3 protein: CASSRTSGQETPYF
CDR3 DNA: TGTGCCAGCAGCCGGACTAGCGGACAAGAGACCCCGTACTTC

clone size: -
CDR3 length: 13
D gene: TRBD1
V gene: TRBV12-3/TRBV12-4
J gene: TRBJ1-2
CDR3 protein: CASRTQGEAGYTF
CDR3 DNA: TGTGCCAGCAGAACCCAGGGGGAGGCTGGCTACACCTTC

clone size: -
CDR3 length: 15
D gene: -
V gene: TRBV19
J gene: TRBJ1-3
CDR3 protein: CASTTRGRSGNTIYF
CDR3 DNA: TGTGCCAGTACCACGAGGGGCCGCTCTGGAAACACCATATATTTT

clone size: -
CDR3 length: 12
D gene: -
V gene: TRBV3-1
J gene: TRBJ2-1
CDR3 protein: CASNQRTSEQFF
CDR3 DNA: TGTGCCAGCAACCAAAGGACCAGCGAGCAGTTCTTC